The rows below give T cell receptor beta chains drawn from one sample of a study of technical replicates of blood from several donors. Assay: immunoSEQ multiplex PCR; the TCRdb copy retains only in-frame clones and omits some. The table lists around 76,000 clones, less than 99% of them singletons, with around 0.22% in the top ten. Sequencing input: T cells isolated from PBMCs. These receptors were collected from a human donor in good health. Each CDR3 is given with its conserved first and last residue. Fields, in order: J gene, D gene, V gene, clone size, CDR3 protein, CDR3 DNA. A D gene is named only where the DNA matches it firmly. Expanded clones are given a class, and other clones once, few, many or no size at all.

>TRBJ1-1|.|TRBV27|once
CASSFFGLNTEAFF
TGTGCCAGCAGTTTTTTCGGGTTGAACACTGAAGCTTTCTTT
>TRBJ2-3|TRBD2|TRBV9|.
CASSARLLAGYGTDTQYF
TGTGCCAGCAGCGCAAGACTACTAGCGGGATATGGTACAGATACGCAGTATTTT
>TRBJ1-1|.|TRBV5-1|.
CASSLGGFRDTEAFF
TGCGCCAGCAGCTTGGGAGGATTTCGGGACACTGAAGCTTTCTTT
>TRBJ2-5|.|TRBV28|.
CASSPASWEETQYF
TGTGCCAGCAGTCCGGCCAGTTGGGAGGAGACCCAGTACTTC
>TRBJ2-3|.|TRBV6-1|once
CASSLPGISTDTQYF
TGTGCCAGCAGCCTCCCAGGGATCAGCACAGATACGCAGTATTTT
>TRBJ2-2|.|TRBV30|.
CAWSRVTGELFF
TGTGCCTGGAGTCGAGTAACCGGGGAGCTGTTTTTT
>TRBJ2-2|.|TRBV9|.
CASSGTLNTGELFF
TGTGCCAGCAGCGGGACACTTAACACCGGGGAGCTGTTTTTT
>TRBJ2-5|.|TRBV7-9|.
CASSLGRLADRPETQYF
TGTGCCAGCAGCTTAGGCAGGCTAGCGGACAGACCGGAGACCCAGTACTTC
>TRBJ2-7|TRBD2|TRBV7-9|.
CASSPPGGARDEQYF
TGTGCCAGCAGCCCCCCCGGGGGGGCGCGAGACGAGCAGTACTTC
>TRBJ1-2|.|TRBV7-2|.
CASSLYPGEGYTF
TGTGCCAGCAGCTTATATCCAGGGGAAGGCTACACCTTC